This T cell receptor beta chain was sequenced for a study of CD8+CD57+ T cells in acquired aplastic anemia. Findings of the study overall: Comparison of patients with controls identified some 29 shared CD8+ CDR3 sequences.

This clonotype was picked up many times. Its matching antigen is unknown. Germline V gives CDR1 LGHNA, CDR2 YNFKEQ. With V trimmed by 1 base and J by 7 bases, 7 bases remained unmatched. CDR3 length: 16 amino acids. Patients chosen for sequencing had shown CD8+CD57+ cell expansion by flow cytometry. TCR beta VDJ and CDR3 were profiled, and genomic DNA was the template. TCRdb reanalysed the reads using MiXCR and keeps one entry per CDR3 protein. The data show about 180,000 distinct CDR3 sequences, 45% to 60% seen once. The clonotype originates from a human donor with aplastic anemia. The rearrangement uses TRBV4-2 and TRBJ1-6; the match to TRBD1 covers 7 bases. Sequenced sample: sorted CD4+, CD8+, or CD8+CD57+ T cells (not recorded which) from PBMCs. The CDR3 nucleotides are TGTGCCAGCAGCCAAGGTGGACAGGCCATCAATTCACCCCTCCACTTT. It translates to CASSQGGQAINSPLHF.